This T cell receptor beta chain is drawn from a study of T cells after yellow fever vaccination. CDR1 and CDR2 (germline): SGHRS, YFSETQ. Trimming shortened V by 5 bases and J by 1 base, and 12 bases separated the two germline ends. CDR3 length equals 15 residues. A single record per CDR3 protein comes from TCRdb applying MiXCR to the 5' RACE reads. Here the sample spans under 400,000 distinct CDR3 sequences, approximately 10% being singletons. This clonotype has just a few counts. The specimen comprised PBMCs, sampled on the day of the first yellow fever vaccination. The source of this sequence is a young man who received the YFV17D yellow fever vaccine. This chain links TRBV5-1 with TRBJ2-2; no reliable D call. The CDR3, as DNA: TGCGCCAGCAGAGAGCTCGGGCTGAACACCGGGGAGCTGTTTTTT. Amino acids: CASRELGLNTGELFF.